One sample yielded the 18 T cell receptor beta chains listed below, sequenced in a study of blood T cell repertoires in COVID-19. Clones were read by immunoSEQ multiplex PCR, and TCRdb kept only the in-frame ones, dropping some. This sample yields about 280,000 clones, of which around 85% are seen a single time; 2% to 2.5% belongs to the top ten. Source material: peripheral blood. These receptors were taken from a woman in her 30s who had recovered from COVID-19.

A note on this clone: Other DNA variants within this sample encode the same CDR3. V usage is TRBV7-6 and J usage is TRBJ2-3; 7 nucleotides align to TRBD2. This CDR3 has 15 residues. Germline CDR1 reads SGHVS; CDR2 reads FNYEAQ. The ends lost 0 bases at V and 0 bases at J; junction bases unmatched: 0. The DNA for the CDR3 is TGTGCCAGCAGCTTAGCGGGAGGGAGCACAGATACGCAGTATTTT. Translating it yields CASSLAGGSTDTQYF. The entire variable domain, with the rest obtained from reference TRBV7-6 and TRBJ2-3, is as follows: GAGVSQSPRYKVTKRGQDVALRCDPISGHVSLYWYRQALGQGPEFLTYFNYEAQQDKSGLPNDRFSAERPEGSISTLTIQRTEQRDSAMYRCASSLAGGSTDTQYFGPGTRLTVL.

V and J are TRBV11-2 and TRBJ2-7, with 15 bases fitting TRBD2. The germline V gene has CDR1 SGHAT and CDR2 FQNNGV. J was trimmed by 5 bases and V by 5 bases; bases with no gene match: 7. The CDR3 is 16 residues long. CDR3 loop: CASSPTGLAGGNEQYF. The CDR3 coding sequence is TGTGCCAGCAGCCCTACGGGACTAGCGGGAGGCAACGAGCAGTACTTC.

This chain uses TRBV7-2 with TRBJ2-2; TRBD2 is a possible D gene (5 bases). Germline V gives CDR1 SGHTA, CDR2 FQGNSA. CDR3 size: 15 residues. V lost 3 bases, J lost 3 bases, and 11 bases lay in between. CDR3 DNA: TGTGCCAGCAGCTTTACCAGCGGTCACACCGGGGAGCTGTTTTTT. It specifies CASSFTSGHTGELFF.

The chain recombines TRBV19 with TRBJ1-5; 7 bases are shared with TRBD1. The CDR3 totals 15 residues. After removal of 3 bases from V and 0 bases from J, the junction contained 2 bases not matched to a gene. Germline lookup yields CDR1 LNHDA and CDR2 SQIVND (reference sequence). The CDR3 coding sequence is TGTGCCAGTAGTATCGACAGGGCTAGCAATCAGCCCCAGCATTTT. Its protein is CASSIDRASNQPQHF.

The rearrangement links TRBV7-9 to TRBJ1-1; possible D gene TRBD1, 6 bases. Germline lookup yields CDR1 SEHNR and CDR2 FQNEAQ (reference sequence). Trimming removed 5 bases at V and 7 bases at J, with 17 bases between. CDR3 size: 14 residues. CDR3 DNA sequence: TGTGCCAGCAGCGGCAGGGGCGCAACGTTTGAAGCTTTCTTT. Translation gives CASSGRGATFEAFF.

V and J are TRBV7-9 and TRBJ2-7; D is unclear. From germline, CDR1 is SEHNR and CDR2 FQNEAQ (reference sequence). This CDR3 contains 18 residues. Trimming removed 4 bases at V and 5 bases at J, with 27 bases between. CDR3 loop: CASSYGSGSTVATNEQYF. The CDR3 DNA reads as TGTGCCAGCAGCTACGGTAGTGGGTCTACAGTCGCTACAAACGAGCAGTACTTC.

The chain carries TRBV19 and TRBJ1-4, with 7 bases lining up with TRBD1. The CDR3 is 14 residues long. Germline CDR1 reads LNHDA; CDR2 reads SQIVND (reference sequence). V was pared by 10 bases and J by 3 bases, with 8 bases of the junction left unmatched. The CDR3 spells CATTGEWANEKLFF. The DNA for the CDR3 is TGTGCCACCACAGGGGAATGGGCTAATGAAAAACTGTTTTTT. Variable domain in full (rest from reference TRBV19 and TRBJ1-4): DGGITQSPKYLFRKEGQNVTLSCEQNLNHDAMYWYRQDPGQGLRLIYYSQIVNDFQKGDIAEGYSVSREKKESFPLTVTSAQKNPTAFYLCATTGEWANEKLFFGSGTQLSVL.

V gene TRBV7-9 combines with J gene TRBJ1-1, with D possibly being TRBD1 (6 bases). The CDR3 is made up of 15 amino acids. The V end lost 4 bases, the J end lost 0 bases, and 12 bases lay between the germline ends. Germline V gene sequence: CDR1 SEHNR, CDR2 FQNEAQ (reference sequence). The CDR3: CASSSQDSLNTEAFF. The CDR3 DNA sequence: TGTGCCAGCAGCTCCCAGGACAGCCTGAACACTGAAGCTTTCTTT.

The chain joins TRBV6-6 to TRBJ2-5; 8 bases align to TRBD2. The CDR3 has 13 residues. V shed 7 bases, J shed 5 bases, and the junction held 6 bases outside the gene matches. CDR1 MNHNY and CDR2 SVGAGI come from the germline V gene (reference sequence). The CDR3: CASTAGGRETQYF. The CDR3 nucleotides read TGTGCCAGCACCGCGGGGGGTAGGGAGACCCAGTACTTC.

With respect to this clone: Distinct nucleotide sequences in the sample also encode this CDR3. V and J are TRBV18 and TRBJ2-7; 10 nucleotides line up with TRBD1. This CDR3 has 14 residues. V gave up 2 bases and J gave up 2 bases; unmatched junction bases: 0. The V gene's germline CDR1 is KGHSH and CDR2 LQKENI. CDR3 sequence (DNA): TGTGCCAGCTCACCAGGACAGGGGGCCTACGAGCAGTACTTC. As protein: CASSPGQGAYEQYF. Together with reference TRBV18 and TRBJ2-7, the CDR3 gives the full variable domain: NAGVMQNPRHLVRRRGQEARLRCSPMKGHSHVYWYRQLPEEGLKFMVYLQKENIIDESGMPKERFSAEFPKEGPSILRIQQVVRGDSAAYFCASSPGQGAYEQYFGPGTRLTVT.

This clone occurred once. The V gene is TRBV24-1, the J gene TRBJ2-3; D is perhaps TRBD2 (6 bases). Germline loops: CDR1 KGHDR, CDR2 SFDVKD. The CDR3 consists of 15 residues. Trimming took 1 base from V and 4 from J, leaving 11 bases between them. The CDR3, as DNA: TGTGCCACCAGTGATTTAATCGGGAGCCCAGATACGCAGTATTTT. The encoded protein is CATSDLIGSPDTQYF.

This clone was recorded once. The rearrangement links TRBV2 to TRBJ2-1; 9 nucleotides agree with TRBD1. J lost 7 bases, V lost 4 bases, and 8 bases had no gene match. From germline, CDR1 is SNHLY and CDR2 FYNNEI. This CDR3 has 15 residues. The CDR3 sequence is CASSAPGQGINEQFF. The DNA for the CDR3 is TGTGCCAGCAGTGCCCCCGGACAGGGGATAAATGAGCAGTTCTTC.

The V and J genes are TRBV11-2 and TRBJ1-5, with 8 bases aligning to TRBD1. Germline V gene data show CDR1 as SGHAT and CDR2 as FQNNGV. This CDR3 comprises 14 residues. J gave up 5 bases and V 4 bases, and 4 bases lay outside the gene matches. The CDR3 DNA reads TGTGCCAGCAGCTCCGACAGGGGTGATCAGCCCCAGCATTTT. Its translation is CASSSDRGDQPQHF.

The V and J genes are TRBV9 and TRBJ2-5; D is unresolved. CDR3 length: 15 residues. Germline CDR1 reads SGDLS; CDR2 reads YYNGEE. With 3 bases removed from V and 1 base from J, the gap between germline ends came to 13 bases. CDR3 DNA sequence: TGTGCCAGCAGCGCCTTCTCCCGTCCCCAAGAGACCCAGTACTTC. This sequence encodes CASSAFSRPQETQYF.

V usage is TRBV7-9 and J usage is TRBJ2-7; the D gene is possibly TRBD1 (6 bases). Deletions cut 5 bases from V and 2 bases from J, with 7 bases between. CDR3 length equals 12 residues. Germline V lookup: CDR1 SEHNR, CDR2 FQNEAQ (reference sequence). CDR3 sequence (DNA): TGTGCCAGCAGCCGGACAGCCTACGAGCAGTACTTC. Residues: CASSRTAYEQYF.

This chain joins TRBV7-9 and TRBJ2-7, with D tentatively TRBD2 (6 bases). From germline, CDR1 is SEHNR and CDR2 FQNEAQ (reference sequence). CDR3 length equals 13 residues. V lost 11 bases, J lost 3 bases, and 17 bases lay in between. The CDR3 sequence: CAASGEFDYEQYF. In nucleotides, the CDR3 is TGTGCCGCATCGGGGGAGTTCGACTACGAGCAGTACTTC.

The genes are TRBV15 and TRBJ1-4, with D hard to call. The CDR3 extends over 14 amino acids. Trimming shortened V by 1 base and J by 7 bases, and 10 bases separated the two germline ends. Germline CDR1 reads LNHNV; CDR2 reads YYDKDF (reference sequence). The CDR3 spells CATSRALGGEKLFF. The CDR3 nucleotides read TGTGCCACCAGCAGAGCCCTAGGCGGTGAAAAACTGTTTTTT.

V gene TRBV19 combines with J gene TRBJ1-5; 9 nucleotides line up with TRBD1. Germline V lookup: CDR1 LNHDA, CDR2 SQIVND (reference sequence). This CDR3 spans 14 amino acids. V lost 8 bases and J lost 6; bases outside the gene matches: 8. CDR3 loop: CASGDRVLFQPQHF. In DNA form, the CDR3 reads TGTGCCAGTGGGGACAGGGTTCTTTTTCAGCCCCAGCATTTT.